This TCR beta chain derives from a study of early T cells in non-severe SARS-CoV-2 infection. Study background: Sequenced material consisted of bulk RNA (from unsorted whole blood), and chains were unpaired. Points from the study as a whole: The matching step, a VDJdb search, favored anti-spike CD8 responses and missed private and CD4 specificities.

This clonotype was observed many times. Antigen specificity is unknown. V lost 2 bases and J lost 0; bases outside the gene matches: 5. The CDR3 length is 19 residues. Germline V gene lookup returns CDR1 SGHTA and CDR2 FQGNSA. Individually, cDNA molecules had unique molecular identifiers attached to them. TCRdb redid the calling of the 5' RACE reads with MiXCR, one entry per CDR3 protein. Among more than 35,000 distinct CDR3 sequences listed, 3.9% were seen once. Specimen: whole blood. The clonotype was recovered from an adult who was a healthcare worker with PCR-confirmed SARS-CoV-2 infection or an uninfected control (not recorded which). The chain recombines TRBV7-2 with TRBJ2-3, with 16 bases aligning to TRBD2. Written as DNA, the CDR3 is TGTGCCAGCAGCTTAATGGGACTAGCGGGAGGGTCTAGCACAGATACGCAGTATTTT. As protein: CASSLMGLAGGSSTDTQYF.